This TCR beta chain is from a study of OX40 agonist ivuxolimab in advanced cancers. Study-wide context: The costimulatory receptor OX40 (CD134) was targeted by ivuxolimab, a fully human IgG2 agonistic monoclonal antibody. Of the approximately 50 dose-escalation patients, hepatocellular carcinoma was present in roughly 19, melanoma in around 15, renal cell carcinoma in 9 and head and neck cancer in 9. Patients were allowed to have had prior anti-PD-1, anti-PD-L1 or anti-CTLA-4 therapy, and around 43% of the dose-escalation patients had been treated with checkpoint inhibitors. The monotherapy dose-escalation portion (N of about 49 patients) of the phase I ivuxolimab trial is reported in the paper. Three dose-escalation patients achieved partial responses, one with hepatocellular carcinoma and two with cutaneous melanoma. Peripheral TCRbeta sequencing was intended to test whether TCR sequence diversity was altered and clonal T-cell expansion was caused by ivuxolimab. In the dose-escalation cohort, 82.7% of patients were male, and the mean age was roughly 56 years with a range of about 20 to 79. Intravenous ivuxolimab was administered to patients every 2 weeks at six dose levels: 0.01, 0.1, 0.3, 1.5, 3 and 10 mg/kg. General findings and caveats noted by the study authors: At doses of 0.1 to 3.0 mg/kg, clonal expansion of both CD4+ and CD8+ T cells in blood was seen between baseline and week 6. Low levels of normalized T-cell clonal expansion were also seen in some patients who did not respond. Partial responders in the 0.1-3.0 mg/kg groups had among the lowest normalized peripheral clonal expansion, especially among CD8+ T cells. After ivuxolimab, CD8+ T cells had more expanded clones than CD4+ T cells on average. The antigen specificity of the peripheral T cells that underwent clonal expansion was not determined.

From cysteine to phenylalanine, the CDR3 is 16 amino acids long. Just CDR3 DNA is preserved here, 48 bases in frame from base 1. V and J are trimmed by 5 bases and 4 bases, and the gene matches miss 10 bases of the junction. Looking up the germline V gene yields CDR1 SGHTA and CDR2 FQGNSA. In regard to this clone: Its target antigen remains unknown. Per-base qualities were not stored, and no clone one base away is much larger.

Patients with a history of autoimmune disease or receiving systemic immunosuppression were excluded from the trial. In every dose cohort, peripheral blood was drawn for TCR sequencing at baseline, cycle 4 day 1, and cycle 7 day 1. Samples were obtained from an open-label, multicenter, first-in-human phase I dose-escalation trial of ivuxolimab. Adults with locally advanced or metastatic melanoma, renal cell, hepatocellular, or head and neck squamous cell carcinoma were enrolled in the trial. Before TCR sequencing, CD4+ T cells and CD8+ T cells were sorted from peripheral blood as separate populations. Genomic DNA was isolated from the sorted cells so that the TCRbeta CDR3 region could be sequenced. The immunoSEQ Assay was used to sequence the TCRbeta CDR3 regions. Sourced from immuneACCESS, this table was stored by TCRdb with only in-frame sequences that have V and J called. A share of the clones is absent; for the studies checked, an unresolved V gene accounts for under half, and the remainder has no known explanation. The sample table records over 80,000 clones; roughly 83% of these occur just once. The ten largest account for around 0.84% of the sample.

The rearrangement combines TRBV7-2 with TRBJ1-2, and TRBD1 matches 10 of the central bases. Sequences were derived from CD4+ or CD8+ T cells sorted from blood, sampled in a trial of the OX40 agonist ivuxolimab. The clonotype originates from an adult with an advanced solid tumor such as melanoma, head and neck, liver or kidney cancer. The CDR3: CASSLNPGQGIYGYTF. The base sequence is TGTGCCAGCAGCCTCAATCCGGGACAGGGGATCTATGGCTACACCTTC.